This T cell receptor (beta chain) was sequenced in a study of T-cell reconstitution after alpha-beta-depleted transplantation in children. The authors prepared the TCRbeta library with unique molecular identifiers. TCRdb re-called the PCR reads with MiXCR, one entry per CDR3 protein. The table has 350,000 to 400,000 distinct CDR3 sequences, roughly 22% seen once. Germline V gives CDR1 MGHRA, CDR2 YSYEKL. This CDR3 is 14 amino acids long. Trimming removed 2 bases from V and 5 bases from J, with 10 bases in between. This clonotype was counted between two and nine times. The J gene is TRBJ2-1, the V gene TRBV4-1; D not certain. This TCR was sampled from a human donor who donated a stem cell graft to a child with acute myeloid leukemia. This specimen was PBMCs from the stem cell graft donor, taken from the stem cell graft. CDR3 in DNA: TGCGCCAGCAGCCAACCGTACACGGACAATGAGCAGTTCTTC. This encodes CASSQPYTDNEQFF.